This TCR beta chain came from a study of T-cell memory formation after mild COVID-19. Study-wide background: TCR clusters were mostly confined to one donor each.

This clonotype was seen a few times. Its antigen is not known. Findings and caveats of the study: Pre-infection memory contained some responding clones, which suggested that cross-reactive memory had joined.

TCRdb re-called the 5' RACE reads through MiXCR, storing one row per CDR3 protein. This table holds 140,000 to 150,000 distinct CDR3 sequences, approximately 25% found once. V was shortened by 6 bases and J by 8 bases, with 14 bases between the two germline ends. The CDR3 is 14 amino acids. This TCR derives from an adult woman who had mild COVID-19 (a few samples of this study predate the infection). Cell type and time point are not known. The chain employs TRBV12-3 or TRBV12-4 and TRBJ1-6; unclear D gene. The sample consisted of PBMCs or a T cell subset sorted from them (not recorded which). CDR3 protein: CASSPYRVDSPLHF. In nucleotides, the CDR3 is TGTGCCAGCAGCCCCTATAGGGTAGATTCACCCCTCCACTTT.